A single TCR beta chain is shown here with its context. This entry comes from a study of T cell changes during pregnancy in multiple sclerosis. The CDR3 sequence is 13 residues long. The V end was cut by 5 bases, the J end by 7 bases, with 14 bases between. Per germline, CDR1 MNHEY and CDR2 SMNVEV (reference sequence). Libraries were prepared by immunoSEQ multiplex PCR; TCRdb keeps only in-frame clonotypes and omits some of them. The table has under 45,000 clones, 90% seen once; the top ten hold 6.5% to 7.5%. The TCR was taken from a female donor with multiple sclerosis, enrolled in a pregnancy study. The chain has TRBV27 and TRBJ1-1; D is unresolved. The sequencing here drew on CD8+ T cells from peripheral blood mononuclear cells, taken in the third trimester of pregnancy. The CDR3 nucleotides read TGTGCCAGCAGTCTTGGACTGAGCATTGAAGCTTTCTTT. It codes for CASSLGLSIEAFF.